A single sample is the source of the 4 T cell receptor beta chains below, sequenced in a study of Ad26.COV2.S vaccination and SARS-CoV-2 variants. The table came from immunoSEQ multiplex PCR; TCRdb's copy has only in-frame clones and leaves some out. The sample holds about 350,000 clones, approximately 85% seen once. Treatment given: approximately 18 received Ad26.COV2.S at low or high dose, single or two shots; a few received placebo; per-sample allocation not given. Sampling was done on day 63 after the first vaccine or placebo injection. The specimen was peripheral blood, collected in a trial of Ad26.COV2.S vaccine versus placebo. The receptors originated from a person aged 18-65 years who received the Ad26.COV2.S COVID-19 vaccine or a placebo.

V gene TRBV18 combines with J gene TRBJ1-2; 7 bases align to TRBD1. V lost 3 bases to trimming and J lost 5 bases; unmatched junction nucleotides: 9. CDR3 size: 15 residues. Germline assignment: CDR1 KGHSH and CDR2 LQKENI. CDR3 DNA sequence: TGTGCCAGCTCACCCGCTCTGGACAGGACGTATGGCTACACCTTC. Translating gives CASSPALDRTYGYTF.

CDR3 nucleotides: TGTGCCAGCAGTCGAGGACTAGCGGGAGTCAATGAGCAGTTCTTC. This sequence encodes CASSRGLAGVNEQFF. The rearrangement uses TRBV6-5 and TRBJ2-1; 13 bases align to TRBD2. Germline trimming cut 5 bases from V and 6 bases from J; bases unmatched to any gene: 4. The CDR3 contains 15 residues. The germline gives CDR1 MNHEY, CDR2 SVGAGI.

This clone has at least ten counts. The chain joins TRBV9 to TRBJ2-7; D uncertain. The CDR3 has 13 amino acids. Trimming removed 2 bases from V and 6 bases from J, with 12 bases in between. Germline CDR1 SGDLS, CDR2 YYNGEE. Here the CDR3 DNA reads TGTGCCAGCAGCGTCCGGTGGGATCGCGAGCAGTACTTC. This translates into CASSVRWDREQYF.

In nucleotides, the CDR3 is TGCAGCGTTCCCAATTTGGGTATCGGGGAGCTGTTTTTT. It codes for CSVPNLGIGELFF. The chain has TRBV29-1 and TRBJ2-2; D unclear. The V gene's germline CDR1 is SQVTM and CDR2 ANQGSEA. The CDR3 is made up of 13 amino acids. The germline V and J ends were trimmed by 5 bases and 7 bases, with 14 bases remaining between them.